A single sample is the source of the 30 T cell receptor beta chains below, sequenced in a study of cytomegalovirus exposure and HLA in healthy donors. PCR primers comprised 60 Vbeta and 13 Jbeta primers. The repertoire was sequenced with immunoSEQ multiplex PCR; TCRdb's copy has only in-frame clones and lacks some. The sample consists of some 130,000 clones, 78% of them appearing once. The sequencing input was PBMCs. The source of these receptors is a female donor in good health and CMV-seronegative.

The V call is TRBV2, the J call TRBJ2-3; 9 nucleotides match TRBD1. The germline V gene has CDR1 SNHLY and CDR2 FYNNEI. The CDR3 is 15 residues long. Trimming at V came to 5 bases and at J to 1 base, leaving 4 bases not matched to a gene. The CDR3 region is CASSSRQGGTDTQYF. In DNA form, the CDR3 reads TGTGCCAGCAGTTCTAGACAGGGGGGCACAGATACGCAGTATTTT. Based on the CDR3 plus reference TRBV2 and TRBJ2-3, the full variable domain is EPEVTQTPSHQVTQMGQEVILRCVPISNHLYFYWYRQILGQKVEFLVSFYNNEISEKSEIFDDQFSVERPDGSNFTLKIRSTKLEDSAMYFCASSSRQGGTDTQYFGPGTRLTVL.

This clone was picked up a small number of times. The J gene is TRBJ1-1, the V gene TRBV4-1; D unresolved. This CDR3 contains 13 residues. V lost 4 bases and J 0 bases, leaving 6 bases between the germline ends. CDR1 is MGHRA and CDR2 is YSYEKL in the germline V gene. The CDR3 is CASSPLMNTEAFF. The DNA of the CDR3 is TGCGCCAGCAGCCCCCTAATGAACACTGAAGCTTTCTTT.

This clone was counted only a few times. This chain uses TRBV7-9 with TRBJ2-7; 10 bases align to TRBD2. V was pared by 5 bases and J by 2 bases, with 3 bases of the junction left unmatched. The CDR3 loop spans 14 amino acids. CDR1 is SEHNR, CDR2 FQNEAQ, per germline (reference sequence). In nucleotides, the CDR3 is TGTGCCAGCAGCCCGGGACTAGCGCCCTACGAGCAGTACTTC. This translates into CASSPGLAPYEQYF. Together with reference TRBV7-9 and TRBJ2-7, the CDR3 gives the full variable domain: DTGVSQNPRHKITKRGQNVTFRCDPISEHNRLYWYRQTLGQGPEFLTYFQNEAQLEKSRLLSDRFSAERPKGSFSTLEIQRTEQGDSAMYLCASSPGLAPYEQYFGPGTRLTVT.

V and J are TRBV30 and TRBJ1-1, with 10 bases lining up with TRBD1. This CDR3 has 12 amino acids. From germline, CDR1 is GTSNPN and CDR2 SVGIG (reference sequence). V shed 1 base, J shed 7 bases, and the junction held 0 bases outside the gene matches. CDR3 coding DNA: TGTGCCTGGAGTGGGACAGGGGGTGAAGCTTTCTTT. Translating it yields CAWSGTGGEAFF.

The rearrangement joins TRBV7-9 to TRBJ2-1, with TRBD2 matching 10 bases. This CDR3 region has 17 residues. The germline gives CDR1 SEHNR, CDR2 FQNEAQ (reference sequence). The V segment lost 1 base and the J segment 10 bases; nucleotides outside the gene matches: 13. The CDR3 DNA is TGTGCCAGCAGCTTAGGTCTAGCGGGAGTGGTGTACATCGAGCAGTTCTTC. It encodes CASSLGLAGVVYIEQFF.

The chain uses TRBV7-3 and TRBJ1-1, with 7 bases fitting TRBD1. The trim removed 5 bases at V and 2 bases at J, leaving 5 bases unmatched. Germline V lookup: CDR1 SGHTA, CDR2 FQGTGA. This CDR3 has 14 residues. CDR3 sequence (DNA): TGTGCCAGCAGCCCCGGGACAGCTAACACTGAAGCTTTCTTT. Its protein product is CASSPGTANTEAFF. The full variable domain, with the rest looked up from reference TRBV7-3 and TRBJ1-1, is GAGVSQTPSNKVTEKGKYVELRCDPISGHTALYWYRQSLGQGPEFLIYFQGTGAADDSGLPNDRFFAVRPEGSVSTLKIQRTERGDSAVYLCASSPGTANTEAFFGQGTRLTVV.

The chain employs TRBV7-8 and TRBJ2-7, with D uncertain. This CDR3 comprises 13 residues. Germline CDR1 SGHVS, CDR2 FQNEAQ. With 7 bases removed from V and 2 bases from J, the gap between germline ends came to 12 bases. The CDR3 loop is CASKIRQAYEQYF. The CDR3 nucleotides read TGTGCCAGCAAGATAAGGCAGGCCTACGAGCAGTACTTC. Drawing the rest from reference TRBV7-8 and TRBJ2-7, the complete variable domain is GAGVSQSPRYKVAKRGQDVALRCDPISGHVSLFWYQQALGQGPEFLTYFQNEAQLDKSGLPSDRFFAERPEGSVSTLKIQRTQQEDSAVYLCASKIRQAYEQYFGPGTRLTVT.

The chain combines TRBV11-1 with TRBJ2-5; 11 bases agree with TRBD1. The CDR3 contains 15 residues. V lost 5 bases to trimming and J lost 2 bases; unmatched junction nucleotides: 4. The germline V gene encodes CDR1 SGHAT and CDR2 FQDESV (reference sequence). The CDR3 DNA reads as TGTGCCAGCAGCCCGGGACAGGGGGATCAAGAGACCCAGTACTTC. It codes for CASSPGQGDQETQYF.

This clone was seen more than once but under ten times. The chain links TRBV7-9 to TRBJ2-5; D remains ambiguous. The J call is doubtful: the DNA matches TRBJ2-7 better. Germline lookup yields CDR1 SEHNR and CDR2 FQNEAQ (reference sequence). This CDR3 has 12 residues. The CDR3 sequence is CASSLEKYEQYF. The DNA of the CDR3 is TGTGCCAGCAGCTTGGAGAAATACGAGCAGTACTTC.

The chain employs TRBV7-2 and TRBJ2-5; TRBD1 matches 7 bases. CDR1 and CDR2 from the germline V gene are SGHTA and FQGNSA. The V and J ends lost 4 bases and 11 bases, in that order; junction bases with no gene match: 22. CDR3 length: 17 amino acids. This CDR3 is CASSSLSGQLFGREQYF. CDR3 DNA: TGTGCCAGCAGCTCCTTATCGGGACAGCTATTTGGCAGGGAGCAGTACTTC.

The rearrangement joins TRBV5-4 to TRBJ2-1; 8 bases are shared with TRBD1. Looked up from germline, CDR1 is SGHNT and CDR2 is YYREEE (reference sequence). V was clipped by 4 bases and J by 6 bases; unmatched bases: 6. This CDR3 is 14 amino acids long. The CDR3 region has the DNA TGTGCCAGCAGCGGACAGGGCCCTCTCAATGAGCAGTTCTTC. Amino acid sequence: CASSGQGPLNEQFF.

The chain has TRBV18 and TRBJ2-4; D possibly corresponds to TRBD1 (6 bases). Trimming removed 0 bases from V and 0 bases from J, with 9 bases in between. This CDR3 is built from 16 residues. Germline V gene data show CDR1 as KGHSH and CDR2 as LQKENI. In nucleotides, the CDR3 is TGTGCCAGCTCACCACCGGACAGTCTAGCCAAAAACATTCAGTACTTC. Amino acids: CASSPPDSLAKNIQYF. The variable domain in full, completed from reference TRBV18 and TRBJ2-4, reads NAGVMQNPRHLVRRRGQEARLRCSPMKGHSHVYWYRQLPEEGLKFMVYLQKENIIDESGMPKERFSAEFPKEGPSILRIQQVVRGDSAAYFCASSPPDSLAKNIQYFGAGTRLSVL.

The CDR3 region is CASSLGLAGYTEAFF. CDR3 bases: TGTGCCAGCAGCTTAGGTCTGGCAGGGTACACTGAAGCTTTCTTT. The chain employs TRBV7-8 and TRBJ1-1, with D possibly being TRBD1 (5 bases). Germline V lookup: CDR1 SGHVS, CDR2 FQNEAQ. The V and J ends lost 1 base and 3 bases respectively, with 12 bases between them. This CDR3 comprises 15 residues. The full variable domain, completed using reference TRBV7-8 and TRBJ1-1, is GAGVSQSPRYKVAKRGQDVALRCDPISGHVSLFWYQQALGQGPEFLTYFQNEAQLDKSGLPSDRFFAERPEGSVSTLKIQRTQQEDSAVYLCASSLGLAGYTEAFFGQGTRLTVV.

In regard to this clone: At one of its ends the junction is not consistent with the germline gene, which may arise from a read error. The J gene is TRBJ2-3, the V gene TRBV7-3, with TRBD2 identical over 9 bases. This CDR3 contains 15 residues. Per the germline V gene, CDR1 is SGHTA and CDR2 is FQGTGA. The CDR3: CASSLTGTSTGTQYF. The CDR3 DNA is TGTGCCAGCAGCTTAACCGGGACTAGCACAGGTACGCAGTATTTT. The full variable domain, in which reference TRBV7-3 and TRBJ2-3 provide the parts outside the CDR3, is GAGVSQTPSNKVTEKGKYVELRCDPISGHTALYWYRQSLGQGPEFLIYFQGTGAADDSGLPNDRFFAVRPEGSVSTLKIQRTERGDSAVYLCASSLTGTSTGTQYFGPGTRLTVL.

V usage is TRBV19 and J usage is TRBJ1-2; 7 bases are shared with TRBD1. V trimming: 6 bases; J trimming: 5 bases; junction bases outside the gene matches: 9. The CDR3 is made up of 14 amino acids. CDR1 and CDR2 from the germline V gene are LNHDA and SQIVND (reference sequence). CDR3 bases: TGTGCCAGTAGAGACCGGGACAGATTTTATGGCTACACCTTC. Translating it yields CASRDRDRFYGYTF.

The V and J genes are TRBV10-2 and TRBJ2-5; tentatively, D is TRBD2 (6 bases). The J call could be wrong; TRBJ2-7 is a better fit for the DNA end. CDR1 and CDR2 from the germline V gene are WSHSY and SAAADI. The CDR3 runs 13 residues. The CDR3 is CASSELGGGEQYF. As DNA, the CDR3 is TGCGCCAGCAGTGAGCTCGGGGGAGGCGAGCAGTACTTC.

This clone was counted only a few times. CDR3 sequence: CASSLGGGNTEAFF. The CDR3 coding sequence is TGCGCCAGCAGCTTGGGGGGAGGGAACACTGAAGCTTTCTTT. J is TRBJ1-1 and V is TRBV5-1; D call uncertain. This CDR3 has 14 residues. Between the trimmed V and J ends, which lost 0 bases and 1 base, there was a span of 7 bases. The germline CDR1 and CDR2 sequences are SGHRS and YFSETQ.

The genes are TRBV5-4 and TRBJ2-7; possible D gene TRBD1, 5 bases. The CDR3 has 14 amino acids. CDR1 is SGHNT, CDR2 YYREEE, per germline (reference sequence). Between the trimmed V and J ends, which lost 2 bases and 3 bases, there was a span of 12 bases. CDR3 in amino acids: CASSFSQDLYEQYF. The CDR3 DNA is TGTGCCAGCAGCTTTTCACAGGACCTCTACGAGCAGTACTTC.

This clone was counted between two and nine times. V usage is TRBV14 and J usage is TRBJ2-7; 11 bases are shared with TRBD1. This CDR3 spans 21 amino acids. The ends lost 1 base at V and 4 bases at J; junction bases unmatched: 21. CDR1 is SGHDN, CDR2 FVKESK, per germline. The CDR3 sequence is CASSQARPGQGVPSSQYEQYF. The CDR3 DNA follows: TGTGCCAGCAGCCAAGCTCGACCGGGACAGGGGGTTCCCAGCAGTCAATACGAGCAGTACTTC. The variable domain in full, with the rest retrieved from reference TRBV14 and TRBJ2-7, is EAGVTQFPSHSVIEKGQTVTLRCDPISGHDNLYWYRRVMGKEIKFLLHFVKESKQDESGMPNNRFLAERTGGTYSTLKVQPAELEDSGVYFCASSQARPGQGVPSSQYEQYFGPGTRLTVT.

This chain uses TRBV7-2 with TRBJ2-3, with D possibly being TRBD1 (5 bases). Germline loops: CDR1 SGHTA, CDR2 FQGNSA. This CDR3 region has 12 residues. V lost 1 base and J lost 6, with 5 bases in between. The CDR3 sequence: CASSLEGDTQYF. CDR3 bases: TGTGCCAGCAGCTTAGAGGGGGATACGCAGTATTTT.

The V gene is TRBV5-6, the J gene TRBJ1-1; D gene uncertain. The CDR3 length is 15 residues. Germline lookup yields CDR1 SGHDT and CDR2 YYEEEE. V dropped 1 base and J dropped 1 base, with 11 bases sitting between them. CDR3 nucleotide sequence: TGTGCCAGCAGCTTGAAAGGGCGGGCGAACACTGAAGCTTTCTTT. It is translated as CASSLKGRANTEAFF.

The V and J genes are TRBV5-8 and TRBJ1-4, with D uncertain. The CDR3 loop spans 15 amino acids. V was clipped by 1 base and J by 0 bases, with 7 bases between them. The germline V gene encodes CDR1 SGHTS and CDR2 YDEGEE. The CDR3 DNA sequence: TGTGCCAGCAGCTTGAACGGAGCAACTAATGAAAAACTGTTTTTT. Protein sequence: CASSLNGATNEKLFF.

The V gene is TRBV2, the J gene TRBJ2-3; tentative D call: TRBD2 (6 bases). The V and J ends lost 5 bases and 0 bases respectively, with 15 bases between them. CDR3 length: 16 amino acids. Per germline, CDR1 SNHLY and CDR2 FYNNEI. The CDR3 DNA reads TGTGCCAGCAGTCTTATTAGCGGAGGAAGCACAGATACGCAGTATTTT. Protein sequence: CASSLISGGSTDTQYF.

In its sample, this clone was seen once. The chain couples TRBV5-6 to TRBJ2-7; a weak D match, TRBD1 (6 bases). Germline V gene sequence: CDR1 SGHDT, CDR2 YYEEEE. The CDR3 length is 14 residues. V was trimmed by 1 base and J by 3 bases, leaving 11 bases between them. The CDR3 sequence is CASSLQDSFYEQYF. CDR3 in DNA: TGTGCCAGCAGCTTGCAGGACAGCTTCTACGAGCAGTACTTC. Full variable domain (missing parts from reference TRBV5-6 and TRBJ2-7): DAGVTQSPTHLIKTRGQQVTLRCSPKSGHDTVSWYQQALGQGPQFIFQYYEEEERQRGNFPDRFSGHQFPNYSSELNVNALLLGDSALYLCASSLQDSFYEQYFGPGTRLTVT.

The chain combines TRBV7-2 with TRBJ2-1; the D gene is possibly TRBD1 (5 bases). The V and J ends lost 6 bases and 8 bases respectively, with 11 bases between them. Germline V gene lookup returns CDR1 SGHTA and CDR2 FQGNSA. This CDR3 is 12 amino acids long. The CDR3 loop is CASSSRGYEQFF. DNA for the CDR3: TGTGCCAGCAGTTCTAGGGGCTATGAGCAGTTCTTC.

This clone has just a few counts. V usage is TRBV28 and J usage is TRBJ2-5; no clear D gene. Germline assignment: CDR1 MDHEN and CDR2 SYDVKM. V was cut by 6 bases and J by 2 bases, with 13 bases left in between. The CDR3 spans 14 residues. Here the CDR3 reads CASSVGWKQETQYF. Written as DNA, the CDR3 is TGTGCCAGCAGCGTGGGCTGGAAACAAGAGACCCAGTACTTC.

V and J are TRBV6-6 and TRBJ2-7, with 10 bases aligning to TRBD2. J was trimmed by 0 bases and V by 6 bases; bases with no gene match: 5. The CDR3 has 15 amino acids. From germline, CDR1 is MNHNY and CDR2 SVGAGI (reference sequence). CDR3 sequence (DNA): TGTGCCAGCAGCCCACTAGCGGGGCTCTCCTACGAGCAGTACTTC. It yields the protein CASSPLAGLSYEQYF.

The sample holds one count of this clone. This sequence joins TRBV7-2 and TRBJ2-5; D possibly corresponds to TRBD2 (6 bases). CDR1 and CDR2 (germline): SGHTA, FQGNSA. V lost 5 bases to trimming and J lost 1 base, with 14 bases between them. The CDR3 extends over 15 amino acids. The CDR3 DNA reads as TGTGCCAGCAGCCGAAGGGCTAGCGCCCAAGAGACCCAGTACTTC. It codes for CASSRRASAQETQYF.

Here the CDR3 reads CASSTPYRGGTDTQYF. The CDR3 DNA sequence: TGTGCCAGCAGCACACCCTACAGGGGTGGCACAGATACGCAGTATTTT. This chain joins TRBV9 and TRBJ2-3, with 7 positions matching TRBD1. With V trimmed by 4 bases and J by 1 base, 9 bases remained unmatched. The CDR3 contains 16 residues. Germline V CDR1 and CDR2: SGDLS, YYNGEE.

The rearrangement joins TRBV7-2 to TRBJ1-2, with 8 nucleotides matching TRBD1. Unmatched junction bases numbered 9, after V lost 5 bases and J lost 7 bases. Per germline, CDR1 SGHTA and CDR2 FQGNSA. This CDR3 is built from 14 residues. CDR3 protein: CASSGDRGSAGYTF. CDR3 in DNA: TGTGCCAGCAGCGGTGACAGGGGCTCGGCTGGCTACACCTTC.